Listed here are 23 T cell receptor beta chains from one sample, sequenced in a study of blood T cells in healthy people across ages. The second PCR ran about 6 to 12 cycles with a sample-barcoded 5' primer and J-beta primers. A single record per CDR3 protein comes from TCRdb applying MiXCR to the 5' RACE reads. Of some 1.5 million distinct CDR3 sequences in the sample, approximately 43% were seen once. The sample comprised blood. The receptor set was obtained from a woman aged 18-29 years in good health.

This sequence joins TRBV5-5 and TRBJ2-3; weak D call: TRBD2 (6 bases). In germline, CDR1 is SGHKS, CDR2 YYEKEE (reference sequence). Trimming pared 4 bases from V and 1 base from J, leaving 13 bases between. The CDR3 has 15 residues. CDR3 in DNA: TGTGCCAGCAGCCCTCGACTAGTCCGCACAGATACGCAGTATTTT. It encodes CASSPRLVRTDTQYF.

The chain employs TRBV20-1 and TRBJ1-5; 9 positions agree with TRBD1. CDR1 and CDR2 (germline): DFQATT, SNEGSKA (reference sequence). The CDR3 loop spans 13 amino acids. Trimming at V came to 4 bases and at J to 7 bases, leaving 5 bases not matched to a gene. DNA for the CDR3: TGCAGTGCTACGGGACAGGGTCACCAGCCCCAGCATTTT. It translates to CSATGQGHQPQHF.

This clonotype showed up just a few times. The chain couples TRBV11-2 to TRBJ2-7; D possibly uses TRBD1 or TRBD2 (5 bases each). This CDR3 region has 15 residues. The germline V and J ends were trimmed by 0 bases and 2 bases, with 11 bases remaining between them. Germline values: CDR1 SGHAT, CDR2 FQNNGV. The CDR3 DNA sequence: TGTGCCAGCAGCTTAGAGGGGGACCTTGCCTACGAGCAGTACTTC. Residues: CASSLEGDLAYEQYF. The variable domain in full, with the rest retrieved from reference TRBV11-2 and TRBJ2-7, is EAGVAQSPRYKIIEKRQSVAFWCNPISGHATLYWYQQILGQGPKLLIQFQNNGVVDDSQLPKDRFSAERLKGVDSTLKIQPAKLEDSAVYLCASSLEGDLAYEQYFGPGTRLTVT.

The chain recombines TRBV5-1 with TRBJ1-5, with 8 bases identical to TRBD1. The CDR3 contains 14 residues. Germline CDR1 is SGHRS and CDR2 is YFSETQ. Trimming took 4 bases from V and 5 from J; bases not matched to a gene: 5. The CDR3 DNA follows: TGCGCCAGCAGCGTAGGACAGGGAGATCAGCCCCAGCATTTT. It is translated as CASSVGQGDQPQHF.

The CDR3 DNA sequence: TGTGCTAGTGGTCTAACTCCAGAGATTGGACGAGCTGGGGCCAACGTCCTGACTTTC. Residues: CASGLTPEIGRAGANVLTF. This sequence joins TRBV12-5 and TRBJ2-6; D remains unclear. Looked up from germline, CDR1 is LGHNT and CDR2 is FRNRAP. This CDR3 region has 19 residues. The V gene lost 5 bases and the J gene lost 2 bases, with 22 bases spanning the gap.

This clonotype showed up just a few times. The genes are TRBV6-6 and TRBJ2-3; unclear D gene. The germline gives CDR1 MNHNY, CDR2 SVGAGI (reference sequence). The V end was cut by 4 bases, the J end by 1 base, with 12 bases between. The CDR3 totals 15 residues. The DNA for the CDR3 is TGTGCCAGCAGTTCTCCACCTCCGGGCACAGATACGCAGTATTTT. It translates to CASSSPPPGTDTQYF.

The genes are TRBV12-3 or TRBV12-4 and TRBJ2-5, with D tentatively TRBD1 (6 bases). The CDR3 has 16 residues. V was pared by 5 bases and J by 11 bases, with 27 bases between. The CDR3 reads CASSTSQGFSYNEQYF. The CDR3 bases are TGTGCCAGCAGTACTAGTCAGGGGTTTTCCTACAATGAGCAGTACTTC.

The chain recombines TRBV5-1 with TRBJ2-1; 7 positions agree with TRBD1. The germline V gene encodes CDR1 SGHRS and CDR2 YFSETQ. The CDR3 is 14 residues long. V was clipped by 4 bases and J by 4 bases; unmatched bases: 5. In nucleotides, the CDR3 is TGCGCCAGCAGCGGGGACAGATATTACAATGAGCAGTTCTTC. As protein: CASSGDRYYNEQFF.

This chain links TRBV6-6 with TRBJ2-7; no definite D call. V lost 2 bases and J lost 7, with 12 bases in between. Germline V lookup: CDR1 MNHNY, CDR2 SVGAGI (reference sequence). This CDR3 comprises 13 residues. CDR3 loop: CASSYDRTNEQYF. CDR3 sequence (DNA): TGTGCCAGCAGTTACGATAGAACGAATGAGCAGTACTTC.

The V call is TRBV9, the J call TRBJ2-3; 9 bases line up with TRBD1. This CDR3 region has 15 residues. Germline CDR1 SGDLS, CDR2 YYNGEE. With V trimmed by 1 base and J by 3 bases, 3 bases remained unmatched. DNA for the CDR3: TGTGCCAGCAGCGTATTTGGGACAGGGACAGATACGCAGTATTTT. Protein sequence: CASSVFGTGTDTQYF.

This clonotype has more than one count but fewer than ten. The J gene is TRBJ1-1, the V gene TRBV4-1; D may be TRBD1 (5 bases). Germline CDR1 is MGHRA and CDR2 is YSYEKL. The length of the CDR3 is 15 residues. The V gene lost 0 bases and the J gene lost 4 bases, with 12 bases spanning the gap. The CDR3 here is CASSQDRAGSTEAFF. CDR3 DNA sequence: TGCGCCAGCAGCCAAGATAGGGCAGGGAGCACTGAAGCTTTCTTT.

The sample holds many counts of this clonotype. The J gene is TRBJ2-1, the V gene TRBV6-6, with 8 bases that match TRBD2. The CDR3 has 14 amino acids. The germline CDR1 and CDR2 sequences are MNHNY and SVGAGI (reference sequence). J gave up 3 bases and V 7 bases, and 5 bases lay outside the gene matches. CDR3 in DNA: TGTGCCAGCACCCTAGCGGGCGGCTACAATGAGCAGTTCTTC. Protein product: CASTLAGGYNEQFF.

This clonotype has only one observation. V gene TRBV6-2 or TRBV6-3 combines with J gene TRBJ2-5, with TRBD2 matching 7 bases. The CDR3 is made up of 15 amino acids. V shed 7 bases and J 11 bases; nucleotides not matched to a gene: 19. CDR1 is MNHEY and CDR2 is SVGEGT in the germline V gene. The CDR3 region is CASNPGLGAYNEQYF. The CDR3 DNA reads as TGTGCCAGCAACCCTGGACTAGGAGCCTACAATGAGCAGTACTTC.

The chain carries TRBV6-6 and TRBJ1-6; TRBD1 matches at 9 bases. Germline V gene sequence: CDR1 MNHNY, CDR2 SVGAGI (reference sequence). This CDR3 is 15 amino acids long. With V trimmed by 4 bases and J by 7 bases, 5 bases remained unmatched. The chain's CDR3 is CASSWGQGENSPLHF. The CDR3 bases are TGTGCCAGCAGTTGGGGACAGGGTGAAAATTCACCCCTCCACTTT.

This clonotype has just a few counts. This rearrangement joins TRBV7-2 to TRBJ2-7, with D possibly matching TRBD2 (5 bases). Germline V gives CDR1 SGHTA, CDR2 FQGNSA. The CDR3 runs to 17 residues. The V and J ends lost 0 bases and 3 bases respectively, with 18 bases between them. The CDR3 loop reads CASSLAGSVGGLYEQYF. The DNA for the CDR3 is TGTGCCAGCAGCTTAGCGGGAAGCGTGGGCGGACTCTACGAGCAGTACTTC.

This clonotype was observed at least ten times. The chain couples TRBV6-6 to TRBJ1-6; 7 positions agree with TRBD1. CDR1 and CDR2 from the germline V gene are MNHNY and SVGAGI (reference sequence). The J segment lost 3 bases and the V segment lost 6 bases, leaving 2 bases of the junction unmatched. CDR3 length: 14 residues. CDR3 sequence: CASRRDSYNSPLHF. The CDR3 DNA is TGTGCCAGCAGGCGGGACAGCTATAATTCACCCCTCCACTTT.

The chain has TRBV7-2 and TRBJ2-5; D possibly corresponds to TRBD2 (6 bases). The DNA matches TRBJ2-7 better at its end, which makes the J call doubtful. This CDR3 is built from 15 residues. Germline loops: CDR1 SGHTA, CDR2 FQGNSA. Written as DNA, the CDR3 is TGTGCCAGCAGCGAGACCGGGACTCCAGACTACGAGCAGTACTTC. Translation: CASSETGTPDYEQYF.

The chain uses TRBV6-6 and TRBJ2-5; 9 positions agree with TRBD2. The V gene end was trimmed by 8 bases and the J gene end by 5 bases; junction bases not matched to a gene: 6. This CDR3 has 13 amino acids. CDR1 MNHNY and CDR2 SVGAGI come from the germline V gene (reference sequence). In DNA form, the CDR3 reads TGTGCCAGCCTGGGACTAGCCCAGGAGACCCAGTACTTC. Its translation: CASLGLAQETQYF.

This chain connects TRBV6-5 to TRBJ2-5; D possibly uses TRBD1 or TRBD2 (5 bases each). V was cut by 4 bases and J by 11 bases, with 35 bases left in between. Germline CDR1 and CDR2: MNHEY and SVGAGI. This CDR3 has 19 residues. For the CDR3, the DNA is TGTGCCAGCAGTTTCCGGGGCTCCTTCAAACCTTATCGGGGCAATGAGCAGTACTTC. It translates to CASSFRGSFKPYRGNEQYF.

This clonotype came up a few times. This sequence joins TRBV28 and TRBJ1-6, with D hard to call. Trimming pared 1 base from V and 9 bases from J, leaving 4 bases between. CDR1 MDHEN and CDR2 SYDVKM come from the germline V gene. The length of the CDR3 is 12 residues. The DNA for the CDR3 is TGTGCCAGCAGTTTATACCGTTCACCCCTCCACTTT. As protein: CASSLYRSPLHF.

The chain uses TRBV24-1 and TRBJ2-4, with 10 bases matching TRBD1. The CDR3 consists of 16 residues. With V trimmed by 10 bases and J by 2 bases, 10 bases remained unmatched. CDR1 and CDR2 (germline): KGHDR, SFDVKD. DNA of the CDR3: TGTGCCACGAATGGGACAGGGGACTTCTCCAAAAACATTCAGTACTTC. Amino acids: CATNGTGDFSKNIQYF.

This clonotype was seen a few times. CDR3 sequence reads: CASSQMILGGLDQYSNQPQHF. In nucleotides, the CDR3 is TGTGCCAGCAGCCAAATGATTCTCGGGGGGCTTGATCAGTATAGCAATCAGCCCCAGCATTTT. The chain carries TRBV4-2 and TRBJ1-5; a possible D gene is TRBD1 (6 bases). V was cut by 2 bases and J by 0 bases, with 26 bases left in between. Germline V gene sequence: CDR1 LGHNA, CDR2 YNFKEQ. The CDR3 runs to 21 residues.

The chain has TRBV13 and TRBJ1-2; D possibly corresponds to TRBD1 (6 bases). Per germline, CDR1 PRHDT and CDR2 FYEKMQ (reference sequence). CDR3 size: 15 residues. Trimming removed 1 base at V and 4 bases at J, with 13 bases between. The CDR3 here is CASSLAAGTRYGYTF. The DNA of the CDR3 is TGTGCCAGCAGCTTAGCCGCTGGGACACGCTATGGCTACACCTTC.